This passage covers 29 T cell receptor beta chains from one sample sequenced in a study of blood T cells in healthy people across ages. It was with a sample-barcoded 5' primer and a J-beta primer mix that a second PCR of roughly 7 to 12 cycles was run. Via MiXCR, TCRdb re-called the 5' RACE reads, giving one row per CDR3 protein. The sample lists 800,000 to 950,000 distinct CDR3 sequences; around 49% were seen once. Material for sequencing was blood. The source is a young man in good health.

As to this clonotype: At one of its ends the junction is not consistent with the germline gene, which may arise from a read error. The CDR3 DNA reads as TGCGCCGGCAGCCACCGGGACAAGCCCCACGAGCAGTACTTC. Its protein product is CAGSHRDKPHEQYF. J is TRBJ2-7 and V is TRBV5-1; weak D call: TRBD1 (6 bases). CDR1 is SGHRS and CDR2 is YFSETQ in the germline V gene. The CDR3 spans 14 residues.

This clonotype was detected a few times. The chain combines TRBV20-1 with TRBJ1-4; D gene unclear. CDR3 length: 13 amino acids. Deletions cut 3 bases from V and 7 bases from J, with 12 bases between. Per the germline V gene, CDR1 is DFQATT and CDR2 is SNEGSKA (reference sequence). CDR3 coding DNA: TGCAGTGCTAGTACCCCCGTAGGTGAAAAACTGTTTTTT. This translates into CSASTPVGEKLFF.

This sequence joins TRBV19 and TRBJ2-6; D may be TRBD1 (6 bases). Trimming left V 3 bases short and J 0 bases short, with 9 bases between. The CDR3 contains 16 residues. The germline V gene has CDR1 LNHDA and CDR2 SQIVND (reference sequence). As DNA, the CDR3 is TGTGCCAGTAGTATGGGACATTCCTCTGGGGCCAACGTCCTGACTTTC. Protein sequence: CASSMGHSSGANVLTF.

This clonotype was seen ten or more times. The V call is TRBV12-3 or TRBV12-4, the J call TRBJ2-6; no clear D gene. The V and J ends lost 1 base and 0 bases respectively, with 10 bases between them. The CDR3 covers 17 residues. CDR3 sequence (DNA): TGTGCCAGCAGTTTAGAAATGCAGGTCTCTGGGGCCAACGTCCTGACTTTC. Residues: CASSLEMQVSGANVLTF.

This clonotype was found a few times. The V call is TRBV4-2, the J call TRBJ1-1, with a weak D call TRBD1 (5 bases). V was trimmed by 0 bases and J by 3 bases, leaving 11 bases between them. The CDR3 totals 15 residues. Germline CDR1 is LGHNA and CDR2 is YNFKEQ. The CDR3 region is CASSQEGWGDTEAFF. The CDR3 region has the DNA TGTGCCAGCAGCCAAGAGGGTTGGGGGGACACTGAAGCTTTCTTT.

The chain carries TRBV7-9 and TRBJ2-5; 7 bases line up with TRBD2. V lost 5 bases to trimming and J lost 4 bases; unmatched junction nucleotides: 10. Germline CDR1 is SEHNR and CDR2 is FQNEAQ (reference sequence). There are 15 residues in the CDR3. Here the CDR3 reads CASSDDGTTVETQYF. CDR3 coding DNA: TGTGCCAGCAGCGATGACGGGACTACGGTAGAGACCCAGTACTTC.

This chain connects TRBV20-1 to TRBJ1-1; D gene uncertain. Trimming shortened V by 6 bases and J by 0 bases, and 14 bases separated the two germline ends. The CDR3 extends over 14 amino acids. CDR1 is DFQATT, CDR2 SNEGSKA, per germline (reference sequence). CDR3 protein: CSAPPRALNTEAFF. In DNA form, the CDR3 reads TGCAGTGCCCCTCCCCGGGCCCTGAACACTGAAGCTTTCTTT.

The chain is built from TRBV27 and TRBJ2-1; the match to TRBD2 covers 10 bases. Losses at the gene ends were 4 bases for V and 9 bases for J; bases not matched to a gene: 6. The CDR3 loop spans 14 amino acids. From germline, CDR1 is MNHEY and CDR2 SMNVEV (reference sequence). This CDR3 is CASSSRIAGGEQFF. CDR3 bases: TGTGCCAGCAGTTCCCGGATAGCGGGGGGTGAGCAGTTCTTC.

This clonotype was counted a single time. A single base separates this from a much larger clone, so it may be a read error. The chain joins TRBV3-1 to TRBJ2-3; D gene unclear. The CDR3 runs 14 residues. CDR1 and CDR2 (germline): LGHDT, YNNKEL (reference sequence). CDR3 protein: CASIQGRNTDTQYF. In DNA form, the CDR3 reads TGTGCCAGCATCCAAGGGCGGAACACAGATACGCAGTATTTT.

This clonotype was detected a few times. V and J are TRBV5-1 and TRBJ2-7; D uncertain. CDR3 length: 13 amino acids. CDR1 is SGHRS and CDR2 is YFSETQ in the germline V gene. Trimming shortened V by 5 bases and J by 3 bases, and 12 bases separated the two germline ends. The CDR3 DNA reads TGCGCCAGCAGTATGGGCGGATACTACGAGCAGTACTTC. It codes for CASSMGGYYEQYF.

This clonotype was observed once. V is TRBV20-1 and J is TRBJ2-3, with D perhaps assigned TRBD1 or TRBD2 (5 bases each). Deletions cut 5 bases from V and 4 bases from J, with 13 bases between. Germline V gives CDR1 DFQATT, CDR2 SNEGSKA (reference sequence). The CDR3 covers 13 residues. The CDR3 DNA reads TGCAGTGCTGGCAGACTACAGGCAGATACGCAGTATTTT. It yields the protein CSAGRLQADTQYF.

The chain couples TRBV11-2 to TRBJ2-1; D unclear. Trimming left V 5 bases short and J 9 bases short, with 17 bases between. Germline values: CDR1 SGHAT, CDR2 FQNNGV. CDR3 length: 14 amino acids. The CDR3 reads CASSPAGRVLEQFF. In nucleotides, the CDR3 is TGTGCCAGCAGCCCAGCCGGGCGCGTCCTTGAGCAGTTCTTC.

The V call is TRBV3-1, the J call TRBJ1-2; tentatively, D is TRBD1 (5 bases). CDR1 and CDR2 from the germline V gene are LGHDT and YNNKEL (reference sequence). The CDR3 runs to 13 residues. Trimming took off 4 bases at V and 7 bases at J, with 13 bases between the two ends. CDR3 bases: TGTGCCAGCAGCCTCGACGGGGGATTTGGCTACACCTTC. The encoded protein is CASSLDGGFGYTF.

The CDR3 sequence is CASSSILAGGPYTDTQYF. Here the CDR3 DNA reads TGTGCCAGCAGTTCGATTCTAGCGGGGGGGCCGTACACAGATACGCAGTATTTT. The chain is built from TRBV27 and TRBJ2-3; 12 bases align to TRBD2. Germline lookup yields CDR1 MNHEY and CDR2 SMNVEV (reference sequence). V lost 4 bases and J lost 2; bases outside the gene matches: 10. The CDR3 runs to 18 residues.

CDR3 DNA sequence: TGTGCCAGCAGCTCCGTTTGGGGGACTAGCACAGATACGCAGTATTTT. Amino acids: CASSSVWGTSTDTQYF. The chain employs TRBV7-8 and TRBJ2-3; D might be TRBD2 (6 bases). The V gene's germline CDR1 is SGHVS and CDR2 FQNEAQ. The CDR3 length is 16 residues. V dropped 4 bases and J dropped 0 bases, with 14 bases sitting between them.

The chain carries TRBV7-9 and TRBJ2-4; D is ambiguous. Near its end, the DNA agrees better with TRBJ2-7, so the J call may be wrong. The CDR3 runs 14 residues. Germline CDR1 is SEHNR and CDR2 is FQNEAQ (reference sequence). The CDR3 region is CASSSDDSLREQYF. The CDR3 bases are TGTGCCAGCAGCTCGGACGACTCTCTACGCGAGCAGTACTTC.

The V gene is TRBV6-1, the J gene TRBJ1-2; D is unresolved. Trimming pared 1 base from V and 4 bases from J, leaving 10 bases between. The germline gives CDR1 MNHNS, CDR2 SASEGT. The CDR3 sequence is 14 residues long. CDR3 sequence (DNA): TGTGCCAGCAGTGAAGGACGGGCGGCCTATGGCTACACCTTC. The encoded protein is CASSEGRAAYGYTF.

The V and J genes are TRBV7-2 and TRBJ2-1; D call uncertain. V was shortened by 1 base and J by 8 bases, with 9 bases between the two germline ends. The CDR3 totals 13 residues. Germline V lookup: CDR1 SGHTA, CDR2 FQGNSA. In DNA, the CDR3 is TGTGCCAGCAGCTTAGTGGACCGGGATGAGCAGTTCTTC. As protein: CASSLVDRDEQFF.

The CDR3 here is CASSGLGGGSNEQFF. CDR3 in DNA: TGTGCCAGCAGTGGACTAGGGGGGGGGTCCAATGAGCAGTTCTTC. The genes are TRBV25-1 and TRBJ2-1, with D possibly TRBD2 on 7 matching bases. Germline CDR1 is MGHDK and CDR2 is SYGVNS. V shed 4 bases and J shed 6 bases, with 16 bases lying between them. This CDR3 is 15 amino acids long.

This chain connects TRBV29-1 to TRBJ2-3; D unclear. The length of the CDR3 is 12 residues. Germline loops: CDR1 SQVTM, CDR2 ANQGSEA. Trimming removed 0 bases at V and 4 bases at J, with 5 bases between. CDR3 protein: CSVEDSADTQYF. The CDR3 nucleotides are TGCAGCGTTGAAGATAGTGCAGATACGCAGTATTTT.

DNA for the CDR3: TGTGCCAGCAGTGAAAGTCACCCAACTAATGAAAAACTGTTTTTT. Protein sequence: CASSESHPTNEKLFF. J is TRBJ1-4 and V is TRBV25-1; D call uncertain. The CDR3 covers 15 residues. The germline V and J ends were trimmed by 2 bases and 0 bases, with 7 bases remaining between them. Germline V lookup: CDR1 MGHDK, CDR2 SYGVNS. The full variable domain, in which reference TRBV25-1 and TRBJ1-4 provide the parts outside the CDR3, is EADIYQTPRYLVIGTGKKITLECSQTMGHDKMYWYQQDPGMELHLIHYSYGVNSTEKGDLSSESTVSRIRTEHFPLTLESARPSHTSQYLCASSESHPTNEKLFFGSGTQLSVL.

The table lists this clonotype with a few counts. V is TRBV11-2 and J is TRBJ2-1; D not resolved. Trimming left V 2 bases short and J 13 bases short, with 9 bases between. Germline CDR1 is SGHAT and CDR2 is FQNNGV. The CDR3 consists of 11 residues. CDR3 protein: CASSLLGSQFF. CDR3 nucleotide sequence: TGTGCCAGCAGCTTATTAGGGTCTCAGTTCTTC.

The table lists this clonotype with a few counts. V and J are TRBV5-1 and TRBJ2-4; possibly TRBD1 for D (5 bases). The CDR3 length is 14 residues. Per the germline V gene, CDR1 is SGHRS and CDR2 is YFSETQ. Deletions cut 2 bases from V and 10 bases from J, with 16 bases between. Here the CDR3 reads CASSLPRVKTIQYF. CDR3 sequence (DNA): TGCGCCAGCAGCTTACCCAGGGTAAAAACTATTCAGTACTTC.

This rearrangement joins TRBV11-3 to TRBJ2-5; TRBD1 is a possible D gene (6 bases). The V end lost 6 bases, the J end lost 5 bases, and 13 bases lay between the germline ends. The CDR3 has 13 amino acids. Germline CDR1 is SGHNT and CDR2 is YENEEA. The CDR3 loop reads CASSPGVAETQYF. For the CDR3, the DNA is TGTGCCAGCAGTCCAGGGGTAGCGGAGACCCAGTACTTC.

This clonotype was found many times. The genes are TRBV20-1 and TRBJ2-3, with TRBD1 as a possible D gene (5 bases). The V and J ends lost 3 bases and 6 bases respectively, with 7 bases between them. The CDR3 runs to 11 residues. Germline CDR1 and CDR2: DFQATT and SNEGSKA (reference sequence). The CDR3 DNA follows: TGCAGTGCTAGCAGGGCGGATACGCAGTATTTT. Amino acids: CSASRADTQYF.

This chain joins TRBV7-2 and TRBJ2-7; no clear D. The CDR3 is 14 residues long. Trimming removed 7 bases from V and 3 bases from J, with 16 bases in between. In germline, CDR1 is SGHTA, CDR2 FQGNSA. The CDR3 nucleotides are TGTGCCAGCACCACCCTAGGAAAGCGCTACGAGCAGTACTTC. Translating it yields CASTTLGKRYEQYF.

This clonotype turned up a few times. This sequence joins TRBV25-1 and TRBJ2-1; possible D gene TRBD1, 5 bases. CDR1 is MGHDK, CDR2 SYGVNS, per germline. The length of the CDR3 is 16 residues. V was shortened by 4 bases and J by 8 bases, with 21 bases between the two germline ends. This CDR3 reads CASSGTWTLFWDEQFF. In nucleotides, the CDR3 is TGTGCCAGCAGTGGCACATGGACATTGTTCTGGGATGAGCAGTTCTTC. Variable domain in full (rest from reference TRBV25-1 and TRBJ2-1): EADIYQTPRYLVIGTGKKITLECSQTMGHDKMYWYQQDPGMELHLIHYSYGVNSTEKGDLSSESTVSRIRTEHFPLTLESARPSHTSQYLCASSGTWTLFWDEQFFGPGTRLTVL.

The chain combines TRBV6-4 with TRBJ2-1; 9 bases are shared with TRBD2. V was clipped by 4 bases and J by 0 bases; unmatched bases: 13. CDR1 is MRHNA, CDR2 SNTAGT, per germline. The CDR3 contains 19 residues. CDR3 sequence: CASSAPIWRGGTSYNEQFF. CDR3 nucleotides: TGTGCCAGCAGTGCCCCCATTTGGCGGGGGGGCACCTCCTACAATGAGCAGTTCTTC.

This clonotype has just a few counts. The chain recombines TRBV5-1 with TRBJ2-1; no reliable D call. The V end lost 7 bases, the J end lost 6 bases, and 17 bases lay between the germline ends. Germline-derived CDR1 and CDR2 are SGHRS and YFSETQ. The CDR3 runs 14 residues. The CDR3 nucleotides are TGCGCCAGCCACCTCCGGGCCGGGTCCAATGAGCAGTTCTTC. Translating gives CASHLRAGSNEQFF.